This T cell receptor (beta chain) was recovered during a study of blood T cell repertoires in COVID-19. Assay used: immunoSEQ multiplex PCR; TCRdb lists only in-frame clones, some missing. The top ten clones hold 2% to 2.5% of a sample with approximately 230,000 clones, approximately 91% of them seen once. The sequencing sample was made of peripheral blood. This TCR came from a woman aged 40-49 years who had recovered from COVID-19.

CDR3: CAISESLNQPQHF. CDR3 DNA: TGTGCCATCAGTGAGTCCCTAAATCAGCCCCAGCATTTT. This chain links TRBV10-3 with TRBJ1-5; D remains ambiguous. The CDR3 consists of 13 residues. Germline V gene lookup returns CDR1 ENHRY and CDR2 SYGVKD. Trimming took off 0 bases at V and 4 bases at J, with 4 bases between the two ends.